This T cell receptor beta chain derives from a study of regulatory T cells in long-lasting Graves disease. At least ten counts were recorded for this clonotype. Its antigen is as yet unknown. Investigators prepared the TCR beta libraries by applying iRepertoire HTBI primers and Arm-PCR of CDR3 regions. TCRdb re-analysed the multiplex PCR reads in MiXCR, keeping a single row per CDR3 protein. This table holds 580,000 or so distinct CDR3 sequences, 15% to 20% found once. Points from the study as a whole: Patients with persistent disease showed a bias toward TRBV28, TRBJ1-2 and TRBJ2-5.

Germline V gene sequence: CDR1 SGHVS, CDR2 FQNEAQ. CDR3 size: 15 residues. The junction had 6 bases not matched to a gene; V was cut back by 5 bases and J by 3 bases. Indicated time point: newly diagnosed GD, antithyroid drugs for less than 3 months. PBMC RNA served as the TCR library source. The same data also went into a second study, on T cells in Graves' hyperthyroidism and ophthalmopathy. Per that study: For ophthalmopathy, model prediction preceded onset by a median roughly 5.9 months.

This sequence joins TRBV7-8 and TRBJ2-2; 7 bases agree with TRBD2. This clonotype was obtained from a man between 18 and 29 years old with Graves disease. Here the sequenced sample was peripheral blood mononuclear cells (PBMCs), taken at new diagnosis, from a patient treated with antithyroid drugs. The CDR3 protein is CASSDLREDTGELFF. DNA of the CDR3: TGTGCCAGCAGCGACCTACGGGAGGACACCGGGGAGCTGTTTTTT. The complete variable domain, with remaining parts taken from reference TRBV7-8 and TRBJ2-2, reads GAGVSQSPRYKVAKRGQDVALRCDPISGHVSLFWYQQALGQGPEFLTYFQNEAQLDKSGLPSDRFFAERPEGSVSTLKIQRTQQEDSAVYLCASSDLREDTGELFFGEGSRLTVL.